Shown below are 9 T cell receptor beta chains from a single sample sequenced in a study of T cell responses to AZD1222 COVID-19 vaccine. Profiling relied on immunoSEQ multiplex PCR, and the TCRdb table lists in-frame clones only, not all of them. Here the sample spans some 150,000 clones, more than 85% being singletons. The starting material was peripheral blood, obtained on day 0 of AZD1222 vaccination. Every receptor here comes from an adult in good health.

DNA of the CDR3: TGTGCCACCAGCAGACTAGCGGGGGACAGGGAGACCCAGTACTTC. Its protein product is CATSRLAGDRETQYF. The chain couples TRBV15 to TRBJ2-5; 10 nucleotides line up with TRBD2. This CDR3 spans 15 amino acids. Germline V gene sequence: CDR1 LNHNV, CDR2 YYDKDF (reference sequence). With V trimmed by 2 bases and J by 5 bases, 5 bases remained unmatched.

This sequence joins TRBV3-1 (or the pseudogene TRBV3-2) and TRBJ2-1; D unclear. The CDR3 totals 11 residues. The germline V and J ends were trimmed by 1 base and 9 bases, with 4 bases remaining between them. Germline lookup yields CDR1 LGHDT and CDR2 YNNKEL (reference sequence). CDR3 protein: CASSQVSEQFF. The CDR3 bases are TGTGCCAGCAGCCAAGTTAGTGAGCAGTTCTTC.

The chain couples TRBV5-1 to TRBJ1-1; unclear D gene. V lost 4 bases, J lost 1 base, and 17 bases lay in between. The CDR3 length is 16 residues. Germline CDR1 is SGHRS and CDR2 is YFSETQ. The CDR3 bases are TGCGCCAGCAGCACCGGGCTCCAGAGGACGAACACTGAAGCTTTCTTT. Its translation: CASSTGLQRTNTEAFF.

The rearrangement links TRBV7-6 to TRBJ2-5; TRBD2 matches at 12 bases. The CDR3 runs 15 residues. The germline CDR1 and CDR2 sequences are SGHVS and FNYEAQ. The V and J ends lost 4 bases and 5 bases, in that order; junction bases with no gene match: 5. CDR3 nucleotide sequence: TGTGCCAGCAGCTCTTCAGGGACTAGCGGGGAGACCCAGTACTTC. Translation gives CASSSSGTSGETQYF.

This clone was detected a few times. The chain's CDR3 is CATSPQAGTGVETQYF. The CDR3 bases are TGTGCCACCAGCCCGCAGGCGGGGACAGGGGTAGAGACCCAGTACTTC. The chain is built from TRBV15 and TRBJ2-5; 10 nucleotides line up with TRBD1. The CDR3 spans 16 residues. CDR1 is LNHNV, CDR2 YYDKDF, per germline (reference sequence). The ends lost 5 bases at V and 4 bases at J; junction bases unmatched: 10.

This rearrangement joins TRBV15 to TRBJ1-3; possible D gene TRBD1, 5 bases. Looked up from germline, CDR1 is LNHNV and CDR2 is YYDKDF (reference sequence). Trimming cost V 4 bases and J 1 base, with 11 bases left between them. CDR3 length equals 15 residues. Here the CDR3 DNA reads TGTGCCACCAGCACCGGCAGGGCGTCTGGAAACACCATATATTTT. This codes for CATSTGRASGNTIYF.

The chain carries TRBV5-1 and TRBJ1-1; D call uncertain. This CDR3 contains 13 residues. The V gene lost 6 bases and the J gene lost 8 bases, with 17 bases spanning the gap. Germline assignment: CDR1 SGHRS and CDR2 YFSETQ. CDR3: CASTPFGNQEAFF. The CDR3 DNA is TGCGCCAGCACCCCCTTTGGGAACCAAGAAGCTTTCTTT.

This sequence joins TRBV10-3 and TRBJ1-6; D might be TRBD1 (5 bases). Trimming removed 0 bases at V and 5 bases at J, with 11 bases between. The CDR3 is made up of 16 amino acids. CDR1 is ENHRY and CDR2 is SYGVKD in the germline V gene. For the CDR3, the DNA is TGTGCCATCAGTGAGTCTCCGGGGGTTAATAATTCACCCCTCCACTTT. It translates to CAISESPGVNNSPLHF.

V and J are TRBV28 and TRBJ2-5; 9 positions match TRBD2. CDR3 size: 15 residues. The germline CDR1 and CDR2 sequences are MDHEN and SYDVKM. The V segment lost 6 bases and the J segment 5 bases; nucleotides outside the gene matches: 10. DNA for the CDR3: TGTGCCAGCAGCCCTAAACGGACTAGCGTCGAGACCCAGTACTTC. Its translation: CASSPKRTSVETQYF.